One and the same sample provided the 14 T cell receptor beta chains below, sequenced in a study of cytomegalovirus exposure and HLA in healthy donors. The PCR had 60 Vbeta and 13 Jbeta primers. Measured with immunoSEQ multiplex PCR; TCRdb has only the in-frame clones, and not every one. The table has around 130,000 clones, approximately 85% seen once. Sequenced sample: PBMCs. The receptors originated from a boy younger than 18 in good health and CMV-seronegative.

The chain carries TRBV5-1 and TRBJ1-1; tentative D call: TRBD1 (5 bases). From germline, CDR1 is SGHRS and CDR2 YFSETQ. This CDR3 spans 15 amino acids. V dropped 2 bases and J dropped 5 bases, with 16 bases sitting between them. The CDR3 sequence: CASSFGPGIGTEAFF. CDR3 bases: TGCGCCAGCAGCTTTGGTCCAGGGATTGGAACTGAAGCTTTCTTT.

J is TRBJ2-7 and V is TRBV11-2; possible D gene TRBD2, 7 bases. The germline CDR1 and CDR2 sequences are SGHAT and FQNNGV. Trimming cost V 1 base and J 3 bases, with 19 bases left between them. The CDR3 runs 17 residues. CDR3 protein: CASSLGITRGRGYEQYF. The CDR3 DNA follows: TGTGCCAGCAGCTTAGGGATAACAAGGGGGAGGGGCTACGAGCAGTACTTC. The variable domain in full, with the rest retrieved from reference TRBV11-2 and TRBJ2-7, is EAGVAQSPRYKIIEKRQSVAFWCNPISGHATLYWYQQILGQGPKLLIQFQNNGVVDDSQLPKDRFSAERLKGVDSTLKIQPAKLEDSAVYLCASSLGITRGRGYEQYFGPGTRLTVT.

This chain joins TRBV9 and TRBJ2-3, with D maybe TRBD2 (6 bases). V was clipped by 2 bases and J by 3 bases, with 10 bases between them. The CDR3 sequence is 14 residues long. The V gene's germline CDR1 is SGDLS and CDR2 YYNGEE. Here the CDR3 reads CASSVSLATDTQYF. The CDR3 nucleotides read TGTGCCAGCAGCGTCTCCCTAGCGACAGATACGCAGTATTTT.

This chain connects TRBV9 to TRBJ2-2, with TRBD1 matching over 10 bases. The CDR3 consists of 16 residues. Trimming cost V 3 bases and J 4 bases; bases outside gene matches: 6. CDR1 is SGDLS, CDR2 YYNGEE, per germline. This CDR3 reads CASSAPGTGVTGELFF. The CDR3 DNA reads as TGTGCCAGCAGCGCGCCCGGGACAGGGGTCACCGGGGAGCTGTTTTTT.

The DNA of the CDR3 is TGCAGCACGATCGAGAACTATGGCTACACCTTC. Translating it yields CSTIENYGYTF. The chain couples TRBV29-1 to TRBJ1-2; unclear D gene. CDR1 is SQVTM, CDR2 ANQGSEA, per germline. V was clipped by 8 bases and J by 2 bases, with 9 bases between them. The CDR3 runs to 11 residues.

This clone was seen only a few times. V is TRBV4-3 and J is TRBJ2-3, with D possibly being TRBD1 (5 bases). V lost 0 bases, J lost 10 bases, and 20 bases lay in between. The V gene's germline CDR1 is LGHNA and CDR2 YSLEER. This CDR3 is built from 16 residues. The chain's CDR3 is CASSQERGGGAGSQYF. CDR3 DNA: TGCGCCAGCAGCCAAGAAAGGGGCGGTGGAGCCGGTTCGCAGTATTTT.

CDR3 coding DNA: TGCGCCAGCAGCTTGGGGGAGGGTTTAAACTACGAGCAGTACTTC. Encoded protein: CASSLGEGLNYEQYF. J is TRBJ2-7 and V is TRBV5-1; 7 nucleotides align to TRBD2. From germline, CDR1 is SGHRS and CDR2 YFSETQ. The junction had 6 bases not matched to a gene; V was cut back by 0 bases and J by 3 bases. This CDR3 has 15 amino acids.

The rearrangement links TRBV7-2 to TRBJ2-7; maybe TRBD2 (6 bases). The CDR3 consists of 15 residues. The V end was cut by 2 bases, the J end by 9 bases, with 20 bases between. Germline-derived CDR1 and CDR2 are SGHTA and FQGNSA. Here the CDR3 DNA reads TGTGCCAGCAGCTTAAGACCGGGGGTCACTACGTTGCAGTACTTC. This encodes CASSLRPGVTTLQYF. The whole variable domain, remainder taken from reference TRBV7-2 and TRBJ2-7, is GAGVSQSPSNKVTEKGKDVELRCDPISGHTALYWYRQSLGQGLEFLIYFQGNSAPDKSGLPSDRFSAERTGGSVSTLTIQRTQQEDSAVYLCASSLRPGVTTLQYFGPGTRLTVT.

The rearrangement uses TRBV5-1 and TRBJ1-1; D gene uncertain. Germline V gene data show CDR1 as SGHRS and CDR2 as YFSETQ. The V and J ends lost 0 bases and 12 bases respectively, with 12 bases between them. This CDR3 is built from 12 residues. The CDR3 nucleotides read TGCGCCAGCAGCTTGGTGGAGGAAATAACTTTCTTT. This sequence encodes CASSLVEEITFF.

The chain joins TRBV5-4 to TRBJ2-2, with 10 bases fitting TRBD2. Germline V gene lookup returns CDR1 SGHNT and CDR2 YYREEE (reference sequence). The ends lost 0 bases at V and 6 bases at J; junction bases unmatched: 5. This CDR3 region has 16 residues. The CDR3 protein is CASSLGQAGGPGELFF. The CDR3 nucleotides are TGTGCCAGCAGCTTGGGTCAAGCGGGAGGGCCCGGGGAGCTGTTTTTT.

The genes are TRBV9 and TRBJ2-7; TRBD1 matches 10 bases. The ends lost 4 bases at V and 4 bases at J; junction bases unmatched: 8. The CDR3 contains 15 residues. The germline CDR1 and CDR2 sequences are SGDLS and YYNGEE. The CDR3 region is CASSKLGQGSYEQYF. In nucleotides, the CDR3 is TGTGCCAGCAGCAAGTTGGGACAGGGGAGTTACGAGCAGTACTTC.

The chain has TRBV5-4 and TRBJ2-7; 9 bases are a match to TRBD1. CDR1 SGHNT and CDR2 YYREEE come from the germline V gene (reference sequence). V lost 1 base and J lost 2; bases outside the gene matches: 10. This CDR3 has 17 amino acids. The CDR3 DNA reads TGTGCCAGCAGCTTGATCCCGGACAGGGGAGAACCCTACGAGCAGTACTTC. It encodes CASSLIPDRGEPYEQYF.

This clone showed up just a few times. This chain uses TRBV7-2 with TRBJ2-3; 7 bases are shared with TRBD1. CDR3 length: 15 residues. Trimming at V came to 5 bases and at J to 5 bases, leaving 10 bases not matched to a gene. CDR1 and CDR2 (germline): SGHTA, FQGNSA. Here the CDR3 DNA reads TGTGCCAGCAGCCAGGGACAGTTCGGCGGAGATACGCAGTATTTT. Residues: CASSQGQFGGDTQYF.

The chain joins TRBV6-4 to TRBJ2-3, with 7 bases aligning to TRBD2. Germline CDR1 is MRHNA and CDR2 is SNTAGT. V lost 4 bases to trimming and J lost 2 bases; unmatched junction nucleotides: 9. CDR3 length equals 16 residues. CDR3 nucleotides: TGTGCCAGCAGTGCCCTTACGGGGGGTATCACAGATACGCAGTATTTT. It specifies CASSALTGGITDTQYF.